These 2 T cell receptor beta chains were all obtained from the same sample, sequenced in a study of shared clonotypes between healthy human individuals. TCRdb's copy holds only in-frame clones and misses some; the assay was immunoSEQ multiplex PCR. Of millions of clones in the sample, roughly 91% were seen once. It was CD45RO-negative cells, positively selected for CCR7, that made up naive CD8 cells, with terminally differentiated effector memory CD45RA+ cells excluded. Sequencing was done on a sample of naive CD8+ T cells from PBMCs. The receptors were sampled from a young man in good health. Some clones in this sample may be carry-over from other donors' samples.

This clone was seen only a few times. A much more abundant neighbour one base away suggests this may be a read error. This sample also contains other DNA sequences that code for the same CDR3. This chain connects TRBV28 to TRBJ2-7; tentatively, D is TRBD2 (6 bases). CDR3 size: 13 residues. Germline CDR1 is MDHEN and CDR2 is SYDVKM. Trimming removed 3 bases at V and 0 bases at J, with 6 bases between. DNA for the CDR3: TGTGCCAGCAGTTTCGGGAGCTCCTACGAGCAGTACTTC. This encodes CASSFGSSYEQYF. Variable domain in full (rest from reference TRBV28 and TRBJ2-7): DVKVTQSSRYLVKRTGEKVFLECVQDMDHENMFWYRQDPGLGLRLIYFSYDVKMKEKGDIPEGYSVSREKKERFSLILESASTNQTSMYLCASSFGSSYEQYFGPGTRLTVT.

A few counts support this clone. This chain connects TRBV5-1 to TRBJ2-7, with 7 bases identical to TRBD2. Germline-derived CDR1 and CDR2 are SGHRS and YFSETQ. V was clipped by 5 bases and J by 7 bases; unmatched bases: 6. This CDR3 contains 12 residues. This CDR3 is CASSWEGREQYF. As DNA, the CDR3 is TGCGCCAGCAGTTGGGAGGGTCGGGAGCAGTACTTC. The full variable domain, with the rest looked up from reference TRBV5-1 and TRBJ2-7, is KAGVTQTPRYLIKTRGQQVTLSCSPISGHRSVSWYQQTPGQGLQFLFEYFSETQRNKGNFPGRFSGRQFSNSRSEMNVSTLELGDSALYLCASSWEGREQYFGPGTRLTVT.